The clone carrying this T cell receptor (beta chain) was recorded once. Its antigen is as yet unknown. The data stem from a study of beta chain features in type 1 diabetes. As every portion of the isolated RNA was reverse transcribed, the sequencing read expressed TCRB transcripts. Roughly 3.4 million reads were obtained on average from naive, central memory and regulatory T cell samples. Libraries were prepared by immunoSEQ multiplex PCR; TCRdb keeps only in-frame clonotypes and omits some of them. The sample records around 650,000 clones, around 12% being singletons. CDR1 MNHNS and CDR2 SASEGT come from the germline V gene. The CDR3 sequence is 15 residues long. Trimming took 3 bases from V and 0 from J, leaving 12 bases between them. General observations from the study: Although PCR might favor shorter templates, it would do so equally in patients and controls. Cells with high TCR expression could be over-represented by cDNA sequencing. All four CD4+ subsets of Type 1 diabetes patients contained TCRB CDR3s that were moderately but significantly shorter.

Every single donor gave one heparinised blood draw, and these averaged around 110 mL. This receptor was identified in a young man with type 1 diabetes. The sample was naive CD4+ T cells from blood. This chain connects TRBV6-1 to TRBJ2-7; no reliable D call. The CDR3 DNA sequence: TGTGCCAGCAGTGATGGGCAACTGGGCTCCTACGAGCAGTACTTC. It is translated as CASSDGQLGSYEQYF.